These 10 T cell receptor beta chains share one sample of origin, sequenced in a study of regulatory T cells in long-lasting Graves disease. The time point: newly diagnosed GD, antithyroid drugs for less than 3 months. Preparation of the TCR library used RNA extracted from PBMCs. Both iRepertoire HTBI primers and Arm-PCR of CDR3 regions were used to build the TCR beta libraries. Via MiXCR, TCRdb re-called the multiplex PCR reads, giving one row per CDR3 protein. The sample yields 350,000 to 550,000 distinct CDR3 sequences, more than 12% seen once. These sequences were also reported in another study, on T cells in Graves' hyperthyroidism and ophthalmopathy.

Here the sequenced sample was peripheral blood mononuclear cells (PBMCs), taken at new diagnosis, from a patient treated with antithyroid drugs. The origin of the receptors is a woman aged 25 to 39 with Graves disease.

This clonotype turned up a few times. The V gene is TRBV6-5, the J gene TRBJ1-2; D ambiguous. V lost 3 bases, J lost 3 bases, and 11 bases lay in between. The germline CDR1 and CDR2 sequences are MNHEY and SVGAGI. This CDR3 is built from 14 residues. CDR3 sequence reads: CASSYRPGDYGYTF. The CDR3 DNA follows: TGTGCCAGCAGTTATCGACCCGGTGACTATGGCTACACCTTC.

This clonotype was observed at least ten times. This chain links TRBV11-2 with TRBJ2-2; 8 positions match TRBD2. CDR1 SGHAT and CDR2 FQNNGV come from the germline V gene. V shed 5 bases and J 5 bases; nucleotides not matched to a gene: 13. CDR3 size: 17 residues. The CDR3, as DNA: TGTGCCAGCAGCCTCCCGCGGGGGGCCCGTTGGACCGGGGAGCTGTTTTTT. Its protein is CASSLPRGARWTGELFF.

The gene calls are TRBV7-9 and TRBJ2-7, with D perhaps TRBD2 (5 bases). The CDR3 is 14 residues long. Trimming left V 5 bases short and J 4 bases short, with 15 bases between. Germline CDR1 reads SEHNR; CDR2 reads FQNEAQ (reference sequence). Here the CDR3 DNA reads TGTGCCAGCAGCCCCCCAGAGGGAAGGTACGAGCAGTACTTC. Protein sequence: CASSPPEGRYEQYF.

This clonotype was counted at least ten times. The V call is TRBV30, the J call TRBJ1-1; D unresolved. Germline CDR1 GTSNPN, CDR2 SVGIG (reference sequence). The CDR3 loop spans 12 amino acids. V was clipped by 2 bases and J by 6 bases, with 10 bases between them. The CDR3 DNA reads TGTGCCTGGAGTTCCGGTGGGGCTGAAGCTTTCTTT. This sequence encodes CAWSSGGAEAFF.

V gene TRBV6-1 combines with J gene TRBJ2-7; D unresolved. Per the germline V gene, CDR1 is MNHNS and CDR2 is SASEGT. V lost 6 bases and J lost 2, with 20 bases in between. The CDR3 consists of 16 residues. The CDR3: CASSSSGGEGPYEQYF. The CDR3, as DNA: TGTGCCAGCAGCTCCTCCGGTGGGGAAGGACCCTACGAGCAGTACTTC.

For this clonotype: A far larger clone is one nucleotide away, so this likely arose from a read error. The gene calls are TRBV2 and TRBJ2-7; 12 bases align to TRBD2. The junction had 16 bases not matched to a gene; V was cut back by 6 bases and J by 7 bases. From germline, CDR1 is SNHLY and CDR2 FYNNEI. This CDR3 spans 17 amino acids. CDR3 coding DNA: TGTGCCAGCAGGGGCCGGACTAGCGGGATGAGTCGGAATGAGCAGTACTTC. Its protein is CASRGRTSGMSRNEQYF.

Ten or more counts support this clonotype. The CDR3 region has the DNA TGTGCCAGCAGCTTAGTTCCGGGAGTTAACTATGGCTACACCTTC. Encoded protein: CASSLVPGVNYGYTF. The V call is TRBV7-2, the J call TRBJ1-2; D uncertain. In germline, CDR1 is SGHTA, CDR2 FQGNSA. V lost 1 base and J lost 1, with 10 bases in between. CDR3 length equals 15 residues.

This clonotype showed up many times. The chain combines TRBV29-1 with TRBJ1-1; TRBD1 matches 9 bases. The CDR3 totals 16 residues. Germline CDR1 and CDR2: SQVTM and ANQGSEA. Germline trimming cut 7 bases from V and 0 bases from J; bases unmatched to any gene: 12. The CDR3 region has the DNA TGCAGCGCCATACCGGGACAGGGTGTTTTGAACACTGAAGCTTTCTTT. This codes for CSAIPGQGVLNTEAFF.

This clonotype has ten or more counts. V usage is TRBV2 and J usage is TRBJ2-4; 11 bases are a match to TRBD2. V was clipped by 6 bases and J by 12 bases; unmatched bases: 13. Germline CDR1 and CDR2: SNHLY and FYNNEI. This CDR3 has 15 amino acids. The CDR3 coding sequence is TGTGCCAGCAGGGTCTTAGCGGGAGGGCCGTCGAGTCAGTACTTC. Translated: CASRVLAGGPSSQYF.

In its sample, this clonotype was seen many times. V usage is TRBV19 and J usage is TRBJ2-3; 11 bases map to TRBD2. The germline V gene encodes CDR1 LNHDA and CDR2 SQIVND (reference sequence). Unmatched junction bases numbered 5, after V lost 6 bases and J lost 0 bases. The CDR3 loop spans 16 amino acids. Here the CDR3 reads CASRMTSGISTDTQYF. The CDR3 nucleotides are TGTGCCAGTAGGATGACTAGCGGGATTAGCACAGATACGCAGTATTTT. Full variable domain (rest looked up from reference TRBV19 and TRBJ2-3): DGGITQSPKYLFRKEGQNVTLSCEQNLNHDAMYWYRQDPGQGLRLIYYSQIVNDFQKGDIAEGYSVSREKKESFPLTVTSAQKNPTAFYLCASRMTSGISTDTQYFGPGTRLTVL.